This is a list of T cell receptor beta chains from one sample in a study of CD4+ T cells in melanoma. Only in-frame clones appear in the TCRdb table, and some are missing; sequencing was by immunoSEQ multiplex PCR. The data show more than 90,000 clones, about 90% seen once. Sequenced material: peripheral blood. The origin of the receptors is a human donor with melanoma. The CDR3 runs from the conserved cysteine through the conserved F or W. Each record gives: J gene, CDR3 length, D gene, V gene, clone size, CDR3 DNA, CDR3 protein. D genes are given only for firm matches. Clone size is given for some rows only: seen once, a few or many times, or a class if the clone is expanded.

TRBJ1-6,17,NA,TRBV7-9,few,TGTGCCAGCAGCTCCACGCCCATTCAGGGTGGGTCTTCACCCCTCCACTTT,CASSSTPIQGGSSPLHF
TRBJ2-3,16,NA,TRBV19,NA,TGTGCCAGTAGTATATTCAGGGGAGGGGGTCGAGATACGCAGTATTTT,CASSIFRGGGRDTQYF
TRBJ1-2,13,NA,TRBV5-1,NA,TGCGCCAGCAGCTCCCCCTTTCTCTATGGCTACACCTTC,CASSSPFLYGYTF
TRBJ2-5,16,NA,TRBV5-6,few,TGTGCCAGCAGCTCCCGTGGCGAGGGATGGGGAGAGACCCAGTACTTC,CASSSRGEGWGETQYF
TRBJ1-4,14,TRBD1,TRBV10-3,NA,TGTGCCATCAGTGGGACAGGGGGAGATGAAAAACTGTTTTTT,CAISGTGGDEKLFF
TRBJ2-3,15,TRBD1,TRBV7-9,NA,TGTGCCAGCAGCGAGAGGACAGGGGGCGCAGATACGCAGTATTTT,CASSERTGGADTQYF
TRBJ1-2,16,NA,TRBV4-2,few,TGTGCCAGCAGCCAGGCAACAGGAGAATTTAACTATGGCTACACCTTC,CASSQATGEFNYGYTF
TRBJ2-5,13,TRBD1,TRBV7-9,once,TGTGCCAGCAGCACAGGACAGGGGGAGACCCAGTACTTC,CASSTGQGETQYF
TRBJ1-1,14,NA,TRBV19,once,TGTGCCAGTACCCCTCCTGTTTTTAACACTGAAGCTTTCTTT,CASTPPVFNTEAFF
TRBJ1-2,15,TRBD1,TRBV28,NA,TGTGCCAGCAGTTTATTGGACAGGGAGTCTGGTGGCTACACCTTC,CASSLLDRESGGYTF
TRBJ1-2,16,TRBD1,TRBV4-3,NA,TGCGCCAGCAGCCAAGGGAAAGGACAGGGAAACTATGGCTACACCTTC,CASSQGKGQGNYGYTF
TRBJ1-1,13,NA,TRBV11-2,NA,TGTGCCAGCAGCTCGTGGGGGGACGCTGAAGCTTTCTTT,CASSSWGDAEAFF
TRBJ1-5,19,TRBD1,TRBV19,NA,TGTGCCAGTAAGGGGGTCGCCCAGACCGGGACAGGGTCTAATCAGCCCCAGCATTTT,CASKGVAQTGTGSNQPQHF
TRBJ2-3,15,NA,TRBV6-5,NA,TGTGCCAGCAGTCCACAGGGGGGGCAAACAGATACGCAGTATTTT,CASSPQGGQTDTQYF
TRBJ1-1,15,TRBD1,TRBV7-6,NA,TGTGCCAGCAGCCCCGGGACAGGGTCCGGGACTGAAGCTTTCTTT,CASSPGTGSGTEAFF
TRBJ2-5,13,TRBD2,TRBV28,NA,TGTGCCAGCAGTTTCCCCGGGGGGGAGACCCAGTACTTC,CASSFPGGETQYF
TRBJ2-5,16,TRBD2,TRBV7-3,NA,TGTGCCAGCAGCCCTCGGGGGGCGGGGGGGTCAGAGACCCAGTACTTC,CASSPRGAGGSETQYF
TRBJ1-1,11,NA,TRBV5-4,few,TGTGCCAGCAGCTTGGGCCAGGGAGCTTTCTTT,CASSLGQGAFF
TRBJ2-2,16,NA,TRBV19,NA,TGTGCCAGTAGTAGACCGGGACGGGGTGACACCGGGGAGCTGTTTTTT,CASSRPGRGDTGELFF
TRBJ2-1,16,TRBD2,TRBV5-1,NA,TGCGCCAGCAGCTACCTGACTAGCGGGGGGCTGAATGAGCAGTTCTTC,CASSYLTSGGLNEQFF
TRBJ2-2,15,NA,TRBV4-3,NA,TGCGCCAGCAGCCAAGACAGTTTAGTGACACAGGAGCTGTTTTTT,CASSQDSLVTQELFF
TRBJ1-2,13,NA,TRBV7-3,NA,TGTGCCAGCAGCCGAACGGGGGTGGGGGGCTACACCTTC,CASSRTGVGGYTF
TRBJ2-1,16,NA,TRBV4-3,NA,TGCGCCAGCAGCCAAGATCTTCCGGATTCCTACAATGAGCAGTTCTTC,CASSQDLPDSYNEQFF
TRBJ2-5,16,TRBD2,TRBV9,NA,TGTGCCAGCAGCATGACTAGCGGGAGGTACCAAGAGACCCAGTACTTC,CASSMTSGRYQETQYF
TRBJ1-2,15,NA,TRBV11-2,NA,TGTGCCAGCAGTTCACTAATGGGGACTTTCAATGGCTACACCTTC,CASSSLMGTFNGYTF
TRBJ2-3,15,NA,TRBV5-4,NA,TGTGCCAGCATCCGGACCCCCTCTAGCACAGATACGCAGTATTTT,CASIRTPSSTDTQYF
TRBJ1-2,15,TRBD1,TRBV9,NA,TGTGCCAGCAGCATCCCTGGGACAGGGGACTATGGCTACACCTTC,CASSIPGTGDYGYTF
TRBJ1-3,17,NA,TRBV4-2,NA,TGTGCCAGCAGCCAAGATGGTACGGGACACTCTGGAAACACCATATATTTT,CASSQDGTGHSGNTIYF
TRBJ1-1,15,NA,TRBV27,NA,TGTGCCAGCAGTTTATGGAAGGGTTCTGCGCACAAGGCTTTCTTT,CASSLWKGSAHKAFF
TRBJ2-3,16,NA,TRBV29-1,NA,TGCAGCGTTGAACCTCTTTCGGGGGCCCACACAGATACGCAGTATTTT,CSVEPLSGAHTDTQYF
TRBJ2-3,16,TRBD2,TRBV5-6,NA,TGTGCCAGCAGCTGGGCCCCTAGCGGGGGGTCAGATACGCAGTATTTT,CASSWAPSGGSDTQYF
TRBJ2-4,15,TRBD1,TRBV28,once,TGTGCCAGCAGTTTTAAGGGGGCGCTGGGGAACATTCAGTACTTC,CASSFKGALGNIQYF
TRBJ2-7,11,NA,TRBV29-1,NA,TGCAGCGTTGCGCAGGCCTACGAGCAGTACTTC,CSVAQAYEQYF
TRBJ2-1,17,TRBD2,TRBV15,NA,TGTGCCACGGGGCGACTAGCGGGATATGGGTCCTACAATGAGCAGTTCTTC,CATGRLAGYGSYNEQFF
TRBJ2-7,16,TRBD2,TRBV9,NA,TGTGCCAGCAGCGCGACTAGCGGGAGGGCCATGGCCGAGCAGTACTTC,CASSATSGRAMAEQYF
TRBJ2-7,13,NA,TRBV10-3,NA,TGTGCCATCAGGGTACAAGGGATCGACGAGCAGTACTTC,CAIRVQGIDEQYF
TRBJ2-1,14,TRBD1,TRBV27,NA,TGTGCCAGCAGTTCTCCGGGACAGGGAGGTGAGCAGTTCTTC,CASSSPGQGGEQFF
TRBJ2-4,16,NA,TRBV7-2,NA,TGTGCCAGCAGCTTCCTAAGTCCCATAGGGGAGGACATTCAGTACTTC,CASSFLSPIGEDIQYF
TRBJ1-1,11,NA,TRBV6-5,NA,TGTGCCAGCAGTTATAGGTCTGAAGCTTTCTTT,CASSYRSEAFF
TRBJ2-7,14,TRBD1,TRBV5-1,NA,TGCGCCAGCAGCTTGGGCACAGGGGTGTACGAGCAGTACTTC,CASSLGTGVYEQYF
TRBJ2-5,15,NA,TRBV10-3,NA,TGTGCCATCAGTGGCTCGGGGGCAGTCCAAGAGACCCAGTACTTC,CAISGSGAVQETQYF
TRBJ2-2,14,NA,TRBV19,once,TGTGCCAGTGCCGGGGGACCAGTCACCGGGGAGCTGTTTTTT,CASAGGPVTGELFF
TRBJ1-4,14,NA,TRBV7-2,once,TGTGCCAGCAGCCCGGGTGGGAAGAATGAAAAACTGTTTTTT,CASSPGGKNEKLFF
TRBJ2-3,16,TRBD2,TRBV11-2,NA,TGTGCCAGCAGCTTTCCTAGCGGGGGGGCTGGAGATACGCAGTATTTT,CASSFPSGGAGDTQYF
TRBJ2-3,15,NA,TRBV5-1,NA,TGCGCCAGCAGCTTGGGGTTGGGGAAGGCAGATACGCAGTATTTT,CASSLGLGKADTQYF
TRBJ2-5,13,NA,TRBV28,NA,TGTGCCAGCATTAGGGGGGGGCAAGAGACCCAGTACTTC,CASIRGGQETQYF
TRBJ1-2,15,TRBD1,TRBV2,NA,TGTGCCAGCAGTGTAACATTAGGGGGCGACTATGGCTACACCTTC,CASSVTLGGDYGYTF
TRBJ2-3,13,NA,TRBV7-3,NA,TGTGCCAGCAGCCGAGGACAGACAGATACGCAGTATTTT,CASSRGQTDTQYF
TRBJ2-7,12,NA,TRBV27,NA,TGTGCCAGCAGTCGCGTCTCCTACGAGCAGTACTTC,CASSRVSYEQYF
TRBJ1-1,15,NA,TRBV10-3,NA,TGTGCCATCAGTGAGCGGGGGGGACTCGAAAATGAAGCTTTCTTT,CAISERGGLENEAFF
TRBJ2-3,15,NA,TRBV2,NA,TGTGCCAGCAGTGAGTGGGGGGCAGGCACAGATACGCAGTATTTT,CASSEWGAGTDTQYF
TRBJ1-6,15,TRBD1,TRBV5-6,few,TGTGCCAGCAGCGGCTCGGACAGGGGGTATTCACCCCTCCACTTT,CASSGSDRGYSPLHF
TRBJ2-3,16,TRBD2,TRBV9,NA,TGTGCCAGCAGCACCACCGGGGCGGGGGGGCTGGATACGCAGTATTTT,CASSTTGAGGLDTQYF
TRBJ1-2,15,NA,TRBV7-2,NA,TGTGCCAGCAGCTTAGAAGGGGCTTCGGACTATGGCTACACCTTC,CASSLEGASDYGYTF
TRBJ2-1,17,NA,TRBV7-2,NA,TGTGCCAGCAGCTTATTAGTAGGCGGGATTGGCTACAATGAGCAGTTCTTC,CASSLLVGGIGYNEQFF